These 11 T cell receptor beta chains were all obtained from the same sample, sequenced in a study of blood T cell repertoires in COVID-19. The method was immunoSEQ multiplex PCR; TCRdb's version includes in-frame clones alone and lacks a portion of them. The data contain around 300,000 clones, approximately 89% of them singletons. Sequenced material: PBMCs or T cells enriched from blood (not recorded which). These receptors were obtained from a woman in her sixties or seventies who had recovered from COVID-19.

The V call is TRBV19, the J call TRBJ1-5; 8 positions agree with TRBD1. CDR3 length equals 14 residues. Germline loops: CDR1 LNHDA, CDR2 SQIVND (reference sequence). V shed 7 bases, J shed 7 bases, and the junction held 9 bases outside the gene matches. The CDR3 bases are TGTGCCAGTACGAGGACAGGGTTCTCGCAGCCCCAGCATTTT. Its translation: CASTRTGFSQPQHF.

The chain is built from TRBV21-1 and TRBJ2-7; the DNA was not used to check the table's D call, TRBD2. TRBV21-1 is shown as a pseudogene. The CDR3 extends over 16 amino acids. The CDR3 region is CASSKAGGHFSYEQYF. CDR3 in DNA: TGTGCCAGCAGCAAAGCGGGAGGGCATTTTTCCTACGAGCAGTACTTC.

The V gene is TRBV28, the J gene TRBJ1-1; the D is unclear. Per the germline V gene, CDR1 is MDHEN and CDR2 is SYDVKM. V lost 7 bases to trimming and J lost 0 bases, with 6 bases between them. This CDR3 region has 12 residues. The CDR3 region is CASTKMNTEAFF. Written as DNA, the CDR3 is TGTGCCAGCACCAAAATGAACACTGAAGCTTTCTTT.

V and J are TRBV11-3 and TRBJ2-1; TRBD2 matches at 8 bases. Trimming at V came to 3 bases and at J to 4 bases, leaving 5 bases not matched to a gene. This CDR3 spans 15 amino acids. Looked up from germline, CDR1 is SGHNT and CDR2 is YENEEA. CDR3 bases: TGTGCCAGCAGCTTTGCGGGGGGAGGGTACAATGAGCAGTTCTTC. It codes for CASSFAGGGYNEQFF. Full variable domain (remainder filled in from reference TRBV11-3 and TRBJ2-1): EAGVVQSPRYKIIEKKQPVAFWCNPISGHNTLYWYLQNLGQGPELLIRYENEEAVDDSQLPKDRFSAERLKGVDSTLKIQPAELGDSAVYLCASSFAGGGYNEQFFGPGTRLTVL.

This rearrangement joins TRBV3-1 (or the pseudogene TRBV3-2) to TRBJ2-1, with a weak D call TRBD2 (6 bases). The germline V gene has CDR1 LGHDT and CDR2 YNNKEL (reference sequence). This CDR3 is 14 amino acids long. Trimming shortened V by 8 bases and J by 4 bases, and 15 bases separated the two germline ends. Here the CDR3 DNA reads TGTGCCAGCGGCTGGCGGGGCGGTTACAATGAGCAGTTCTTC. Protein product: CASGWRGGYNEQFF.

The gene calls are TRBV7-6 and TRBJ2-2, with D possibly matching TRBD2 (7 bases). The CDR3 is 15 amino acids. Germline loops: CDR1 SGHVS, CDR2 FNYEAQ. With 5 bases removed from V and 4 bases from J, the gap between germline ends came to 14 bases. This chain's CDR3 is CASSRGGETTGELFF. CDR3 nucleotides: TGTGCCAGCAGCCGAGGGGGGGAGACCACCGGGGAGCTGTTTTTT.

This clone was observed a single time. The rearrangement uses TRBV15 and TRBJ2-2, with 7 nucleotides matching TRBD2. The ends lost 3 bases at V and 7 bases at J; junction bases unmatched: 5. This CDR3 spans 14 amino acids. Germline CDR1 and CDR2: LNHNV and YYDKDF (reference sequence). CDR3 sequence (DNA): TGTGCCACCAGCAGCCCTTCGGGGGGCGGGGAGCTGTTTTTT. Protein product: CATSSPSGGGELFF.

The chain recombines TRBV19 with TRBJ1-5; 7 bases agree with TRBD1. V lost 3 bases, J lost 1 base, and 3 bases stayed unmatched. Germline CDR1 and CDR2: LNHDA and SQIVND (reference sequence). The CDR3 has 15 amino acids. Here the CDR3 reads CASSIQQGSNQPQHF. CDR3 DNA: TGTGCCAGTAGTATTCAACAGGGGAGCAATCAGCCCCAGCATTTT.

V usage is TRBV11-3 and J usage is TRBJ2-3, with 8 bases lining up with TRBD2. CDR1 and CDR2 from the germline V gene are SGHNT and YENEEA. Unmatched junction bases numbered 5, after V lost 1 base and J lost 2 bases. The CDR3 sequence is 16 residues long. CDR3 amino acids: CASSLGLLADTDTQYF. The CDR3 region has the DNA TGTGCCAGCAGCTTAGGCTTACTAGCGGACACAGATACGCAGTATTTT.

The sample holds one count of this clone. V gene TRBV4-2 combines with J gene TRBJ1-2; D is unclear. This CDR3 contains 13 residues. Germline V gene sequence: CDR1 LGHNA, CDR2 YNFKEQ. The V end lost 8 bases, the J end lost 6 bases, and 16 bases lay between the germline ends. The CDR3 protein is CASGEMRANGYTF. In DNA, the CDR3 is TGTGCCAGCGGAGAAATGAGGGCTAATGGCTACACCTTC.

This clone was picked up one time. The chain is built from TRBV27 and TRBJ1-4; no clear D. V was trimmed by 4 bases and J by 8 bases, leaving 14 bases between them. Germline values: CDR1 MNHEY, CDR2 SMNVEV (reference sequence). The CDR3 contains 14 residues. The CDR3 is CASSWYPGGEKLFF. The CDR3 coding sequence is TGTGCCAGCAGTTGGTACCCGGGAGGGGAAAAACTGTTTTTT.